The rows below give T cell receptor beta chains drawn from one sample of a study of blood T cell repertoires in COVID-19. Libraries were prepared by immunoSEQ multiplex PCR; TCRdb keeps only in-frame clonotypes and omits some of them. This sample has about 150,000 clones, with approximately 85% found just once. Sequencing input: peripheral blood. The receptor source for this set is a man aged 55 to 70 with COVID-19, enrolled during active disease. CDR3s include the opening cysteine and the closing phenylalanine or tryptophan. The D gene is left open where the match is weak. A row's size may be missing; if present it is once, few, many or a size class.

D gene,clone size,J gene,V gene,CDR3 protein,CDR3 DNA
TRBD2,-,TRBJ2-7,TRBV7-2,CASSLGGTGGYYEQYF,TGTGCCAGCAGCTTAGGGGGGACCGGGGGGTACTACGAGCAGTACTTC
TRBD1,-,TRBJ2-7,TRBV4-1,CASSQAAGQGNYEQYF,TGCGCCAGCAGCCAAGCCGCGGGACAGGGGAACTACGAGCAGTACTTC
TRBD2,few,TRBJ2-3,TRBV18,CASSPQTKRGSTDTQYF,TGTGCCAGCTCACCCCAGACCAAGCGGGGTTCCACAGATACGCAGTATTTT
TRBD1,-,TRBJ1-2,TRBV5-6,CASSATDRGHGYTF,TGTGCCAGCAGCGCGACCGACAGGGGCCATGGCTACACCTTC
-,-,TRBJ2-1,TRBV4-3,CASSQGAANEQFF,TGCGCCAGCAGCCAGGGGGCAGCCAATGAGCAGTTCTTC
-,-,TRBJ1-1,TRBV14,CASSRMGGGNTEAFF,TGTGCCAGCAGCCGAATGGGCGGGGGGAACACTGAAGCTTTCTTT
TRBD2,-,TRBJ2-7,TRBV2,CASSPAGVSSYEQYF,TGTGCCAGCAGTCCAGCGGGAGTGAGCTCCTACGAGCAGTACTTC
-,-,TRBJ1-2,TRBV19,CASSISRDNYGYTF,TGTGCCAGTAGTATAAGCAGGGATAACTATGGCTACACCTTC
-,-,TRBJ1-1,TRBV4-3,CASSQEGEAMNTEAFF,TGCGCCAGCAGCCAAGAAGGAGAGGCTATGAACACTGAAGCTTTCTTT
-,once,TRBJ2-5,TRBV4-3,CASSQANRETQYF,TGCGCCAGCAGCCAAGCTAACCGAGAGACCCAGTACTTC
-,-,TRBJ2-1,TRBV3-1/TRBV3-2,CASSQELNREHEQFF,TGTGCCAGCAGCCAAGAATTGAACAGGGAGCATGAGCAGTTCTTC
TRBD2,-,TRBJ2-1,TRBV5-1,CASSLDRLAGGNEQFF,TGCGCCAGCAGCTTGGACCGGCTAGCGGGGGGGAATGAGCAGTTCTTC
TRBD1,-,TRBJ2-3,TRBV7-2,CASSFTGTGATDTQYF,TGTGCCAGCAGCTTTACCGGGACAGGGGCCACAGATACGCAGTATTTT
TRBD2,-,TRBJ2-7,TRBV7-8,CASSLVVGRDEQYF,TGTGCCAGCAGCTTAGTCGTCGGGAGGGACGAGCAGTACTTC
TRBD1,-,TRBJ1-2,TRBV5-1,CASIWTGRFSNYGYTF,TGCGCCAGCATATGGACAGGGCGTTTTTCCAACTATGGCTACACCTTC
TRBD2,few,TRBJ2-7,TRBV5-3,CASPYASGGTYGEQYF,TGTGCCAGCCCCTATGCTAGCGGGGGGACCTACGGGGAGCAGTACTTC
-,-,TRBJ2-7,TRBV18,CASSPGNNYEQYF,TGTGCCAGCTCACCAGGCAACAACTACGAGCAGTACTTC
-,-,TRBJ2-3,TRBV6-2/TRBV6-3,CASSYRARGGATTDTQYF,TGTGCCAGCAGTTATCGGGCACGTGGGGGGGCTACGACAGATACGCAGTATTTT
TRBD1,-,TRBJ1-5,TRBV5-8,CASSRDLTGDSNQPQHF,TGTGCCAGCAGCCGAGACTTGACAGGGGATAGCAATCAGCCCCAGCATTTT
-,once,TRBJ2-6,TRBV6-7,CASSYNREGSGANVLTF,TGTGCCAGCAGTTACAACAGGGAAGGCTCTGGGGCCAACGTCCTGACTTTC
-,few,TRBJ2-7,TRBV28,CASSPLVGRTHTSYEQYF,TGTGCCAGCAGCCCCCTGGTGGGCAGAACCCATACTAGTTACGAGCAGTACTTC
-,-,TRBJ1-1,TRBV18,CASSPALNTEAFF,TGTGCCAGCTCACCAGCGCTCAACACTGAAGCTTTCTTT
TRBD2,-,TRBJ2-5,TRBV9,CASSVGGLGVGETQYF,TGTGCCAGCAGCGTAGGTGGACTAGGGGTCGGGGAGACCCAGTACTTC
-,-,TRBJ2-5,TRBV27,CASSTNLGGVTQYF,TGTGCCAGCAGTACAAATCTAGGGGGGGTGACCCAGTACTTC
-,-,TRBJ2-6,TRBV11-2,CASSLMRSGANVLTF,TGTGCCAGCAGCTTGATGAGGTCTGGGGCCAACGTCCTGACTTTC
-,-,TRBJ2-7,TRBV30,CAWTRGGITYEQYF,TGTGCCTGGACCAGGGGCGGTATCACCTACGAGCAGTACTTC
-,few,TRBJ1-3,TRBV30,CAWSSGGGPGNTIYF,TGTGCCTGGAGCAGTGGGGGGGGACCTGGAAACACCATATATTTT
-,once,TRBJ1-2,TRBV2,CASSETGSGGYTF,TGTGCCAGCAGTGAAACGGGGTCCGGTGGCTACACCTTC
-,-,TRBJ1-1,TRBV5-1,CASSLYTGSTEAFF,TGCGCCAGCAGCTTGTATACAGGGAGCACTGAAGCTTTCTTT
TRBD1,-,TRBJ1-2,TRBV6-1,CASSEADRGYGYTF,TGTGCCAGCAGTGAAGCGGACAGGGGCTATGGCTACACCTTC
-,-,TRBJ1-4,TRBV21-1,CASAGTIDRPGTAANEKLFF,TGTGCCAGCGCGGGTACTATAGACAGGCCCGGAACGGCGGCTAATGAAAAACTGTTTTTT
TRBD1,-,TRBJ2-3,TRBV6-5,CASSSRGRDTQYF,TGTGCCAGCAGCTCCAGGGGGCGGGATACGCAGTATTTT
TRBD1,-,TRBJ1-2,TRBV19,CASSIVTGPDRSYGYTF,TGTGCCAGTAGTATCGTGACAGGGCCCGATAGGTCCTATGGCTACACCTTC
-,once,TRBJ2-3,TRBV15,CATSINPAGTDTQYF,TGTGCCACCAGCATCAACCCTGCAGGCACAGATACGCAGTATTTT
TRBD2,once,TRBJ2-5,TRBV7-2,CASSFGLAETQYF,TGTGCCAGCAGCTTTGGACTAGCGGAGACCCAGTACTTC
-,-,TRBJ2-6,TRBV10-3,CAISEGSSGANVLTF,TGTGCCATCAGTGAGGGGAGCTCTGGGGCCAACGTCCTGACTTTC
-,once,TRBJ2-1,TRBV7-9,CASSSNKRSSYNEQFF,TGTGCCAGCAGCTCTAACAAGAGGAGCTCCTACAATGAGCAGTTCTTC
-,-,TRBJ2-1,TRBV7-3,CASSPVGSAYSYNEQFF,TGTGCCAGCAGCCCGGTAGGGAGCGCCTACTCCTACAATGAGCAGTTCTTC
TRBD1,-,TRBJ1-6,TRBV12-5,CASGLGQGASYNSPLHF,TGTGCTAGTGGTTTGGGACAGGGGGCATCCTATAATTCACCCCTCCACTTT
TRBD2,-,TRBJ2-3,TRBV5-4,CASRGLTSGSKDTQYF,TGTGCCAGCCGTGGGCTGACTAGCGGGAGTAAAGATACGCAGTATTTT
-,few,TRBJ1-1,TRBV6-5,CASSYSDGGGTEAFF,TGTGCCAGCAGTTACTCTGACGGGGGAGGCACTGAAGCTTTCTTT
-,-,TRBJ1-6,TRBV7-2,CASSINRVSNSPLHF,TGTGCCAGCAGCATAAACAGGGTTTCGAATTCACCCCTCCACTTT
TRBD1,once,TRBJ2-1,TRBV7-2,CASSLGQGRVSEQFF,TGTGCCAGCAGCTTGGGACAGGGGAGGGTAAGTGAGCAGTTCTTC
TRBD2,-,TRBJ2-1,TRBV7-2,CASSPIAGTYNEQFF,TGTGCCAGCAGCCCAATAGCGGGCACCTACAATGAGCAGTTCTTC
TRBD1,-,TRBJ2-5,TRBV6-5,CASTPDRGRQETQYF,TGTGCCAGCACCCCGGACAGGGGTAGGCAAGAGACCCAGTACTTC
TRBD1,-,TRBJ2-7,TRBV5-1,CASSFIAGTGSYEQYF,TGCGCCAGCAGCTTTATCGCTGGGACAGGATCCTACGAGCAGTACTTC
TRBD1,-,TRBJ1-5,TRBV28,CASSLYGSTGGDQPQHF,TGTGCCAGCAGTTTATATGGGTCGACAGGGGGGGATCAGCCCCAGCATTTT
-,-,TRBJ1-2,TRBV7-9,CASSLGDYGYTF,TGTGCCAGCAGCTTAGGCGACTATGGCTACACCTTC